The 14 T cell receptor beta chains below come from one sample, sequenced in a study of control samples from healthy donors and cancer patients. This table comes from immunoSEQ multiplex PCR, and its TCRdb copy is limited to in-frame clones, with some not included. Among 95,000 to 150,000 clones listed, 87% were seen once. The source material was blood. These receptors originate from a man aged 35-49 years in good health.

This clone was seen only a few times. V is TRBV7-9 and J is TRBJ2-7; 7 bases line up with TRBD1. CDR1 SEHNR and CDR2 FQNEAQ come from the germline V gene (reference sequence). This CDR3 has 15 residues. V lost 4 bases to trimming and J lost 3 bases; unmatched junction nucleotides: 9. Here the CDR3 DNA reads TGTGCCAGCAGCTCCTGGGACAGACAGAACTACGAGCAGTACTTC. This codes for CASSSWDRQNYEQYF.

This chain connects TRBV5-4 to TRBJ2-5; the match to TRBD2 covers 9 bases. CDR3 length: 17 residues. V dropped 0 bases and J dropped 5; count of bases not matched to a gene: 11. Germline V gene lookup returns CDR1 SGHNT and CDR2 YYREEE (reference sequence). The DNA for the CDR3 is TGTGCCAGCAGCTTGGGCGGGGGGGGCGGGTTTCAGGAGACCCAGTACTTC. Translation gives CASSLGGGGGFQETQYF. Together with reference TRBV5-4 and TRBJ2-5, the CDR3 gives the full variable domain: ETGVTQSPTHLIKTRGQQVTLRCSSQSGHNTVSWYQQALGQGPQFIFQYYREEENGRGNFPPRFSGLQFPNYSSELNVNALELDDSALYLCASSLGGGGGFQETQYFGPGTRLLVL.

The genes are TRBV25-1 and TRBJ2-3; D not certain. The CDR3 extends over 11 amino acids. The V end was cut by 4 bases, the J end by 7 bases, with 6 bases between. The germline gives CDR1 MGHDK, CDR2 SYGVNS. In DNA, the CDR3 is TGTGCCAGCAGTGTTGGGAATACGCAGTATTTT. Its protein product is CASSVGNTQYF.

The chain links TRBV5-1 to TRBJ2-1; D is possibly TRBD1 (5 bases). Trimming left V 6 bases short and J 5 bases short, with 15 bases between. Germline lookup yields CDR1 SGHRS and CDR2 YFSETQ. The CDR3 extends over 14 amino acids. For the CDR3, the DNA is TGCGCCAGCAACCCCACAACAGGAAACAATGAGCAGTTCTTC. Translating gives CASNPTTGNNEQFF.

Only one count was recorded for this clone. The DNA of the CDR3 is TGCACCTACAGGGGGCTTAACACTGAAGCTTTCTTT. This sequence encodes CTYRGLNTEAFF. The chain joins TRBV29-1 to TRBJ1-1; TRBD1 matches at 9 bases. CDR1 SQVTM and CDR2 ANQGSEA come from the germline V gene. CDR3 length: 12 amino acids.

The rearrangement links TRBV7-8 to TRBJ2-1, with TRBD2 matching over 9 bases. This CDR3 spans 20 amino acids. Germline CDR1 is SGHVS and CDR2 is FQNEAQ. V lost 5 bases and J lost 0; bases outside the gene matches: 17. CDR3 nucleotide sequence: TGTGCCAGCAGCACCGGAAAGGAAGCGGGGGGCCTGAGCTCCTACAATGAGCAGTTCTTC. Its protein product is CASSTGKEAGGLSSYNEQFF.

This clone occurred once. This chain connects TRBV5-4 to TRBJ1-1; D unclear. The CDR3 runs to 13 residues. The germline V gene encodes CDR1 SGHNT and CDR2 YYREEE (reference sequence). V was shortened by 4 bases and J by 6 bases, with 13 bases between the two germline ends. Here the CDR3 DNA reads TGTGCCAGCAGCCCCGGACCCTCGGCTGAAGCTTTCTTT. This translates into CASSPGPSAEAFF.

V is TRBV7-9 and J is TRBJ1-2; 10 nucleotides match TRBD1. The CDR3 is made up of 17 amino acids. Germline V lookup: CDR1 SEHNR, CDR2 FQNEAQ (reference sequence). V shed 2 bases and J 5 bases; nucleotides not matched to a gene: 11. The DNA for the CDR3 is TGTGCCAGCAGCTTATATCTGACAGGGGGCCAGGGTTATGGCTACACCTTC. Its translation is CASSLYLTGGQGYGYTF.

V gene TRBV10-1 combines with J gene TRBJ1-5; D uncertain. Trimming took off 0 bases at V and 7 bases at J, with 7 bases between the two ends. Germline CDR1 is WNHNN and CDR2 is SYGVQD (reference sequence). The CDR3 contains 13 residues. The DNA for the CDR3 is TGCGCCAGCAGTGAGTCCGGGAACCAGCCCCAGCATTTT. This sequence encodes CASSESGNQPQHF.

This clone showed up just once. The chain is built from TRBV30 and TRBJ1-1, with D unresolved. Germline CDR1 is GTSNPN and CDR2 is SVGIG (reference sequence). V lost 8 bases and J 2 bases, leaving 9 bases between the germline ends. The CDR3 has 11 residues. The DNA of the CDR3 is TGTGCCGGAGGGTTTAACACTGAAGCTTTCTTT. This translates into CAGGFNTEAFF.

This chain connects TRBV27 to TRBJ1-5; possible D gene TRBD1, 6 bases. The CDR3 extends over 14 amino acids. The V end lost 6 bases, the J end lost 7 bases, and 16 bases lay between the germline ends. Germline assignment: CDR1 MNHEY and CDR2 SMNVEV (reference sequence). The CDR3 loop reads CASRTLQGGQPQHF. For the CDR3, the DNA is TGTGCCAGCAGAACATTACAGGGAGGACAGCCCCAGCATTTT.

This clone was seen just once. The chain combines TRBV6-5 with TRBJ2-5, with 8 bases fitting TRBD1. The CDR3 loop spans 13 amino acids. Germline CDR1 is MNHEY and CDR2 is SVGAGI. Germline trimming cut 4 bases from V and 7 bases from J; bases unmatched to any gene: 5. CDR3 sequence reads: CASSFDRGGTQYF. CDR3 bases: TGTGCCAGCAGTTTCGACAGGGGTGGGACCCAGTACTTC.

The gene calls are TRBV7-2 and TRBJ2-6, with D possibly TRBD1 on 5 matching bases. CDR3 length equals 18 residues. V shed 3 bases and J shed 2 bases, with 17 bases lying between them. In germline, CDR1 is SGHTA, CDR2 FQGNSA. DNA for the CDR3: TGTGCCAGCAGCTTTCAACCCCCTTTAGGGGCTGGGGCCAACGTCCTGACTTTC. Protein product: CASSFQPPLGAGANVLTF.

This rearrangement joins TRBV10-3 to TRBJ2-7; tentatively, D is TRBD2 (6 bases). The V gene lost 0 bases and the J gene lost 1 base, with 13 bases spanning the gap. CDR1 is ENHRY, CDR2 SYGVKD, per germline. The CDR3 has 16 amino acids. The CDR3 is CAISESIGTGSYEQYF. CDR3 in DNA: TGTGCCATCAGTGAGTCGATTGGGACTGGATCCTACGAGCAGTACTTC.